This TCR beta chain comes out of a study of somatic mutations in cytotoxic T cells in rheumatoid arthritis. The protocol was immunoSEQ multiplex PCR, while the TCRdb copy is restricted to in-frame clones and leaves out a portion. The table includes tens of thousands of clones, approximately 83% detected once. Positive magnetic bead selection, which isolated the CD4+ and CD8+ cells, was followed by a flow cytometry check of purity. From germline, CDR1 is SGHAT and CDR2 FQNNGV. V was clipped by 5 bases and J by 10 bases, with 17 bases between them. This CDR3 has 13 amino acids. V gene TRBV11-2 combines with J gene TRBJ1-1; D is unclear. This receptor was taken from an adult with rheumatoid arthritis. The source material was CD8+ T cells sorted from blood. The CDR3 sequence: CASSSSGPRAAFF. Here the CDR3 DNA reads TGTGCCAGCAGCAGCAGTGGGCCACGGGCAGCTTTCTTT. Full variable domain (missing parts from reference TRBV11-2 and TRBJ1-1): EAGVAQSPRYKIIEKRQSVAFWCNPISGHATLYWYQQILGQGPKLLIQFQNNGVVDDSQLPKDRFSAERLKGVDSTLKIQPAKLEDSAVYLCASSSSGPRAAFFGQGTRLTVV.